Presented here are 9 T cell receptor beta chains from one specimen sequenced in a study of cytomegalovirus exposure and HLA in healthy donors. Using immunoSEQ multiplex PCR, the repertoire was profiled, and TCRdb retains in-frame clones only, with some absent. The sample holds 150,000 to 250,000 clones, approximately 80% seen once. The sequencing input was PBMCs. The receptors shown here come from a woman aged 30 to 39 in good health and CMV-seropositive.

The sample holds many counts of this clone. The V call is TRBV14, the J call TRBJ1-2; 7 nucleotides align to TRBD1. The CDR3 contains 15 residues. The J segment lost 6 bases and the V segment lost 0 bases, leaving 7 bases of the junction unmatched. CDR1 and CDR2 (germline): SGHDN, FVKESK. The CDR3 loop is CASSQDPVTGNGYTF. As DNA, the CDR3 is TGTGCCAGCAGCCAAGATCCTGTGACAGGGAATGGCTACACCTTC.

The V and J genes are TRBV6-1 and TRBJ2-7; D is perhaps TRBD1 (5 bases). CDR3 length: 14 amino acids. CDR1 MNHNS and CDR2 SASEGT come from the germline V gene. Trimming stripped 7 bases from V and 0 bases from J, with 13 bases between. The CDR3 loop reads CASKGQGNSYEQYF. CDR3 sequence (DNA): TGTGCCAGCAAGGGGCAGGGAAACTCCTACGAGCAGTACTTC.

V and J are TRBV11-3 and TRBJ2-3, with TRBD2 identical over 8 bases. V lost 4 bases and J lost 5; bases outside the gene matches: 11. The CDR3 runs 16 residues. The V gene's germline CDR1 is SGHNT and CDR2 YENEEA. For the CDR3, the DNA is TGTGCCAGCAGCTCGCAAACTAGCGGTTGGGGAGATACGCAGTATTTT. It translates to CASSSQTSGWGDTQYF.

This rearrangement joins TRBV5-1 to TRBJ2-2; TRBD2 might be the D (5 bases). From germline, CDR1 is SGHRS and CDR2 YFSETQ. Trimming removed 0 bases from V and 3 bases from J, with 9 bases in between. This CDR3 region has 15 residues. The CDR3 here is CASSLVRADTGELFF. The CDR3, as DNA: TGCGCCAGCAGCTTGGTGCGGGCTGACACCGGGGAGCTGTTTTTT.

The CDR3 DNA reads TGCAGCGTCGCCCCGGACAGCGACAATCAGCCCCAGCATTTT. This gives the protein CSVAPDSDNQPQHF. The gene calls are TRBV29-1 and TRBJ1-5; tentative D call: TRBD1 (6 bases). Germline CDR1 SQVTM, CDR2 ANQGSEA. The V gene lost 6 bases and the J gene lost 3 bases, with 15 bases spanning the gap. This CDR3 spans 14 amino acids.

The V and J genes are TRBV7-2 and TRBJ2-7; 11 bases agree with TRBD2. The CDR3 sequence is 14 residues long. Germline V gene lookup returns CDR1 SGHTA and CDR2 FQGNSA. V dropped 3 bases and J dropped 5; count of bases not matched to a gene: 3. The CDR3: CASSFSGRVNEQYF. CDR3 in DNA: TGTGCCAGCAGCTTTAGCGGGAGGGTGAACGAGCAGTACTTC.

The V and J genes are TRBV6-6 and TRBJ1-5; D is ambiguous. The V gene's germline CDR1 is MNHNY and CDR2 SVGAGI (reference sequence). V lost 0 bases and J 6 bases, leaving 6 bases between the germline ends. The CDR3 totals 13 residues. In nucleotides, the CDR3 is TGTGCCAGCAGTTACTCGATCAGTCAGCCCCAGCATTTT. This gives the protein CASSYSISQPQHF.

The V call is TRBV2, the J call TRBJ2-1; the D is unclear. Germline values: CDR1 SNHLY, CDR2 FYNNEI. CDR3 length: 9 amino acids. V lost 7 bases to trimming and J lost 13 bases, with 8 bases between them. CDR3 sequence (DNA): TGTGCCAGCAAAAGCCCTCAGTTCTTC. Its protein is CASKSPQFF.

The J gene is TRBJ2-7, the V gene TRBV7-9, with D tentatively TRBD1 (5 bases). The germline CDR1 and CDR2 sequences are SEHNR and FQNEAQ (reference sequence). CDR3 size: 13 residues. Trimming pared 2 bases from V and 9 bases from J, leaving 14 bases between. The CDR3 is CASSLKGAAGQYF. The DNA of the CDR3 is TGTGCCAGCAGCTTAAAAGGGGCCGCCGGGCAGTACTTC.